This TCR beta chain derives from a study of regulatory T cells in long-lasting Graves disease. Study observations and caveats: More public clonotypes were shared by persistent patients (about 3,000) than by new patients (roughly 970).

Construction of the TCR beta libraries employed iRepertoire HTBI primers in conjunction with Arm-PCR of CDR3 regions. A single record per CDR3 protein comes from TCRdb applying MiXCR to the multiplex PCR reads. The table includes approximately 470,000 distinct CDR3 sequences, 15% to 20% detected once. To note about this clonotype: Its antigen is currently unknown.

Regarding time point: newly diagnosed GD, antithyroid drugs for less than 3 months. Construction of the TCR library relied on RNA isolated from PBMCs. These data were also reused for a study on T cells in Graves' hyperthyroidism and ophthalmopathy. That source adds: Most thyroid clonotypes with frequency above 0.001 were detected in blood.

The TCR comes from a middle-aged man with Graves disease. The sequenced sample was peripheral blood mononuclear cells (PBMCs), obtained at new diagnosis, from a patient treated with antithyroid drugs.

In DNA, the CDR3 is TGTGCCAGCTCAACCAGGCCCAGGGAAGATTCACCCCTCCACTTT. Translated, it gives CASSTRPREDSPLHF. The rearrangement joins TRBV18 to TRBJ1-6; tentative D call: TRBD1 (5 bases). The CDR3 has 15 amino acids. Germline-derived CDR1 and CDR2 are KGHSH and LQKENI. Trimming pared 5 bases from V and 8 bases from J, leaving 16 bases between. The variable domain in full, completed from reference TRBV18 and TRBJ1-6, reads NAGVMQNPRHLVRRRGQEARLRCSPMKGHSHVYWYRQLPEEGLKFMVYLQKENIIDESGMPKERFSAEFPKEGPSILRIQQVVRGDSAAYFCASSTRPREDSPLHFGNGTRLTVT.